This is a list of T cell receptor beta chains from one sample in a study of cytomegalovirus exposure and HLA in healthy donors. TCRdb keeps only in-frame clones here, not all; method: immunoSEQ multiplex PCR. There are 160,000 or so clones in the sample; roughly 76% occur only once, and just under 5% lies in the top ten. The specimen was PBMCs. These receptor sequences come from a young woman in good health and CMV-seropositive. The CDR3 runs from the conserved cysteine through the conserved F or W. A D gene is named only where the DNA matches it firmly. Not every row has a clone size; where given, it reads once, few, many or a size class.

J,D,size,V,CDR3,DNA
TRBJ1-4,NA,once,TRBV2,CASSVRGINEKLFF,TGTGCCAGCAGTGTCAGGGGCATCAACGAAAAACTGTTTTTT
TRBJ2-7,NA,NA,TRBV6-6,CASSYVQGTSYEQYF,TGTGCCAGCAGTTACGTGCAGGGGACCTCCTACGAGCAGTACTTC
TRBJ1-2,NA,few,TRBV18,CASSREPTGGYTF,TGTGCCAGCTCACGGGAGCCCACCGGAGGCTACACCTTC
TRBJ2-7,NA,NA,TRBV7-9,CASSLDAVGTYEQYF,TGTGCCAGCAGCTTAGATGCGGTCGGTACCTACGAGCAGTACTTC
TRBJ2-1,TRBD1,NA,TRBV7-7,CASSLGQGHNEQFF,TGTGCTAGCAGCTTGGGACAGGGCCACAATGAGCAGTTCTTC
TRBJ2-3,TRBD1,NA,TRBV29-1,CSVATGQGDTDTQYF,TGCAGCGTTGCGACCGGACAGGGGGACACAGATACGCAGTATTTT
TRBJ1-1,TRBD1,NA,TRBV5-1,CASSRDREIEAFF,TGCGCCAGCAGCAGGGACAGGGAGATTGAAGCTTTCTTT
TRBJ2-3,NA,few,TRBV30,CAWSVGSTDTQYF,TGTGCCTGGAGTGTGGGCAGCACAGATACGCAGTATTTT
TRBJ1-4,NA,NA,TRBV7-3,CASSPHPPRPAATNEKLFF,TGTGCCAGCAGCCCCCATCCCCCGAGGCCGGCAGCAACTAATGAAAAACTGTTTTTT
TRBJ1-2,TRBD1,NA,TRBV30,CAWTGTGGSYGYTF,TGTGCCTGGACCGGGACAGGGGGCAGCTATGGCTACACCTTC
TRBJ2-7,TRBD1,NA,TRBV13,CASSSDARGIYEQYF,TGTGCCAGCAGCTCGGATGCCAGGGGGATTTACGAGCAGTACTTC
TRBJ2-3,TRBD1,NA,TRBV7-3,CASSSLPRDRGNTQYF,TGTGCCAGCAGCTCCCTTCCCCGGGACAGGGGGAATACGCAGTATTTT
TRBJ2-3,TRBD1,NA,TRBV27,CASRPTGTGPFYF,TGTGCCAGCAGACCGACCGGGACAGGACCGTTCTATTTT
TRBJ2-7,TRBD1,few,TRBV18,CASSPSGQPWDEQYF,TGTGCCAGCTCACCCTCGGGACAGCCTTGGGACGAGCAGTACTTC
TRBJ2-1,TRBD2,NA,TRBV19,CASSSGTSGDGQFF,TGTGCCAGTAGTTCCGGGACTAGCGGGGACGGTCAGTTCTTC
TRBJ2-3,NA,NA,TRBV6-1,CASSGARGGNTDTQYF,TGTGCCAGCAGTGGGGCTAGGGGGGGGAACACAGATACGCAGTATTTT
TRBJ2-2,TRBD1,NA,TRBV7-2,CASSLRDRGQGTGELFF,TGTGCCAGCAGCTTACGGGACAGGGGGCAAGGCACCGGGGAGCTGTTTTTT
TRBJ2-6,NA,NA,TRBV6-1,CASSATSSGANVLTF,TGTGCCAGCAGTGCGACTAGCTCTGGGGCCAACGTCCTGACTTTC
TRBJ1-6,NA,few,TRBV5-1,CASSLGLLRSSPLHF,TGCGCCAGCAGCTTGGGTCTCCTAAGGAGTTCACCCCTCCACTTT
TRBJ2-3,TRBD1,NA,TRBV5-4,CASSLLDRGNTQYF,TGTGCCAGCAGCTTATTAGACAGGGGTAATACGCAGTATTTT
TRBJ1-2,NA,NA,TRBV6-1,CASWRANYGYTF,TGTGCCAGTTGGAGGGCTAACTATGGCTACACCTTC
TRBJ2-1,NA,NA,TRBV7-9,CASSPWGDGYNEQFF,TGTGCCAGCAGCCCGTGGGGCGATGGCTACAATGAGCAGTTCTTC
TRBJ1-3,TRBD1,NA,TRBV4-3,CASSLVVDRGNTIYF,TGCGCCAGCAGCTTAGTGGTGGACAGGGGAAACACCATATATTTT
TRBJ2-1,NA,NA,TRBV28,CASSLNRRSSYNEQFF,TGTGCCAGCAGTTTAAACAGGCGTAGCTCCTACAATGAGCAGTTCTTC
TRBJ1-3,NA,NA,TRBV6-5,CASSQVLSGNTIYF,TGTGCCAGCAGTCAGGTCCTCTCTGGAAACACCATATATTTT
TRBJ2-2,NA,NA,TRBV19,CASKGGLHTNTGELFF,TGTGCCAGTAAGGGGGGACTACACACGAACACCGGGGAGCTGTTTTTT
TRBJ2-2,NA,NA,TRBV6-5,CASRTNTGEPFF,TGTGCCAGCAGAACGAACACCGGGGAGCCGTTTTTT
TRBJ2-1,NA,NA,TRBV7-3,CASSLGVIGYNEQFF,TGTGCCAGCAGCTTGGGCGTTATTGGGTACAATGAGCAGTTCTTC
TRBJ2-1,TRBD2,NA,TRBV5-1,CASSLASGGTGNEQFF,TGCGCCAGCAGCTTGGCCTCGGGAGGAACCGGGAATGAGCAGTTCTTC
TRBJ1-2,TRBD1,NA,TRBV5-1,CASSLGQGGYGYTF,TGCGCCAGCAGCTTGGGACAGGGGGGCTATGGCTACACCTTC
TRBJ1-2,NA,NA,TRBV5-6,CASSSTGRSSNYGYTF,TGTGCCAGCAGCTCGACAGGCCGCTCCTCTAACTATGGCTACACCTTC
TRBJ1-5,NA,NA,TRBV7-9,CASSGTGPWGLGSQPQHF,TGTGCCAGCAGCGGAACAGGGCCATGGGGCTTGGGGAGTCAGCCCCAGCATTTT
TRBJ2-7,NA,few,TRBV2,CASGRQAIYEQYF,TGTGCCAGCGGGAGACAGGCCATCTACGAGCAGTACTTC
TRBJ2-3,TRBD2,NA,TRBV13,CASSLPSGGTDTQYF,TGTGCCAGCAGCTTACCTAGCGGGGGCACAGATACGCAGTATTTT
TRBJ2-1,TRBD2,NA,TRBV7-9,CASSLGLAGADLNEQFF,TGTGCCAGCAGCTTAGGACTAGCGGGGGCCGACCTGAATGAGCAGTTCTTC
TRBJ2-5,TRBD2,once,TRBV15,CATDGGVGETQYF,TGTGCAACAGACGGGGGGGTAGGTGAGACCCAGTACTTC
TRBJ2-2,NA,NA,TRBV19,CASSIRGANTGELFF,TGTGCCAGTAGTATCAGGGGGGCAAACACCGGGGAGCTGTTTTTT
TRBJ2-5,NA,few,TRBV30,CAWDSRETQYF,TGTGCCTGGGACTCACGGGAGACCCAGTACTTC
TRBJ1-1,NA,NA,TRBV19,CASSIVGRPNTEAFF,TGTGCCAGTAGTATAGTCGGGAGACCGAACACTGAAGCTTTCTTT
TRBJ2-1,TRBD2,NA,TRBV11-2,CASSPGLAGVSEQFF,TGTGCCAGCAGCCCCGGACTAGCGGGGGTTTCTGAGCAGTTCTTC
TRBJ1-4,NA,NA,TRBV6-5,CASSRQLATNEKLFF,TGTGCCAGCAGTAGACAGCTTGCAACTAATGAAAAACTGTTTTTT
TRBJ1-5,TRBD1,NA,TRBV5-6,CASSLLNRGHNQPRHF,TGTGCCAGCAGCTTGTTAAATAGGGGGCACAATCAGCCCCGGCATTTT
TRBJ2-7,NA,NA,TRBV9,CASSVEGLWTYEQYF,TGTGCCAGCAGCGTAGAGGGGCTTTGGACCTACGAGCAGTACTTC
TRBJ2-1,NA,few,TRBV7-8,CASSPKVHSSYNEQFF,TGTGCCAGCAGCCCTAAGGTGCACAGCTCCTACAATGAGCAGTTCTTC
TRBJ2-3,TRBD2,NA,TRBV10-1,CASSRTSGVTDTQYF,TGCGCCAGCAGCCGGACTAGCGGGGTCACAGATACGCAGTATTTT
TRBJ2-5,NA,NA,TRBV5-4,CASSSRGGLETQYF,TGTGCCAGCAGCTCGAGGGGGGGCCTCGAGACCCAGTACTTC
TRBJ1-4,NA,NA,TRBV10-3,CAISEITFPTGELSEKLFF,TGTGCCATCAGTGAGATAACATTCCCGACGGGGGAATTAAGTGAAAAACTGTTTTTT
TRBJ1-5,TRBD1,NA,TRBV19,CASSKSRDRGGMTQHF,TGTGCCAGTAGTAAAAGCCGGGACAGGGGGGGGATGACCCAGCATTTT
TRBJ1-2,NA,NA,TRBV27,CASSFGDTGGYGYTF,TGTGCCAGCAGTTTTGGCGACACAGGCGGATATGGCTACACCTTC
TRBJ2-7,TRBD1,NA,TRBV7-8,CASRRTGSGEQYF,TGTGCCAGCAGGAGGACAGGGTCGGGCGAGCAGTACTTC
TRBJ2-7,NA,NA,TRBV30,CAWSVGGEQYF,TGTGCCTGGAGTGTAGGCGGCGAGCAGTACTTC